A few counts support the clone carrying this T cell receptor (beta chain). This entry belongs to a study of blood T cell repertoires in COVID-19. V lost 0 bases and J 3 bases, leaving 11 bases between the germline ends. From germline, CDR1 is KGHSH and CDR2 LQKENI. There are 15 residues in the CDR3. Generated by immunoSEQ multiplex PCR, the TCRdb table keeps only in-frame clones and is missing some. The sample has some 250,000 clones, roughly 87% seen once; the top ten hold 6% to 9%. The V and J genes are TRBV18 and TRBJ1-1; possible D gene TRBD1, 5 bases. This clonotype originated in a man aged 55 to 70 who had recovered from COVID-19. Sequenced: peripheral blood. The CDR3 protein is CASSPPSGRDTEAFF. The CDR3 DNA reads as TGTGCCAGCTCACCACCGTCAGGGAGGGACACTGAAGCTTTCTTT.